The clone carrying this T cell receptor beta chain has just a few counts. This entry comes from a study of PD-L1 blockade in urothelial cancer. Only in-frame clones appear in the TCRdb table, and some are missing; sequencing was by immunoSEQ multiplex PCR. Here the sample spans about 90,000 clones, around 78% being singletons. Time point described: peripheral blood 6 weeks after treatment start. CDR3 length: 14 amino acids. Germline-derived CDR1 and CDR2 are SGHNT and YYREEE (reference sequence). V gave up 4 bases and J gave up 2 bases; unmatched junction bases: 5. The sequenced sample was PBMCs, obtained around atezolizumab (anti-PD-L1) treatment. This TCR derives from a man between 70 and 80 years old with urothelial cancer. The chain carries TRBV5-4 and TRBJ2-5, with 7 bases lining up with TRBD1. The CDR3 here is CASSLRDRQETQYF. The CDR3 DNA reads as TGTGCCAGCAGCCTCCGGGACAGACAAGAGACCCAGTACTTC.